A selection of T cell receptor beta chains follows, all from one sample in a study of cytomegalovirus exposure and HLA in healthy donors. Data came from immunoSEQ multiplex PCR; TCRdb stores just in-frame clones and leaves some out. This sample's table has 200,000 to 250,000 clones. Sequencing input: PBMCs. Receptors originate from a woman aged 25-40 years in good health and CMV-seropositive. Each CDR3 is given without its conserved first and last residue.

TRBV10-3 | AISNHPGLAGGGSYNEQF
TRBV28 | ASSFILYGYT
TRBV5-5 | ASSDPSGATSSYNEQF
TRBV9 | ASSTLSQVGGGNTIY
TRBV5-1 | ASSLEPPTEAF
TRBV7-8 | ASSLAGWLAGSEQY
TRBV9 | ASSRPGLAGGPRETQY
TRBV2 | ASILRIPNTGELF
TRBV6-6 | ASSYSLGRGRETQY
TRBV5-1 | ASSLGASGTYEQY
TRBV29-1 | SVETGRRSYEQY
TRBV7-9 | ASSSWGGYNQPQH
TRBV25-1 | ASSDRVNTYGYT
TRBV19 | ASSMGLSASTDTQY
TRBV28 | ASQGRVETQY
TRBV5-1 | ASSLERFGGTGSKIGGYT
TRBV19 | ASSIFGQGSYEQY
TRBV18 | ASSPLIQEGTEAF
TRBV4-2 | ASSRGTGVSYEQY
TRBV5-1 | ASKRSGDNYGYT
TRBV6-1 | ASSPSTGGPYEQY
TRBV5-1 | ASSDGQGNYGYT
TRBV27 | ASSSGATNEKLF
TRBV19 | ASSPSRGHTDTQY
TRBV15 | ATSRASSGTGSSYEQY
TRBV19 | ASSIDPRGSTDTQY
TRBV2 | ASSAREFTEAF
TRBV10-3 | AISDVQRGPTYEQY
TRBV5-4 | ASSKSGTAYNEQF
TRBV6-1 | ASSEGTGGFGYT
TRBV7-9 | ASSFPASGPYEQY
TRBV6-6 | ASSRDSESAEAF
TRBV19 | ASRQWNTEAF
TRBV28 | ASREGTSGNMQY
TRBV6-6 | ASSYSTGIETQY
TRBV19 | ASSNRNQPQH
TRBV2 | ASRLRVGDNQPQH
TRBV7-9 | ASSLELAGNFDTQY
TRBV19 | ASSYGGSNSNQPQH
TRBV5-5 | ASGVLGPDTQY
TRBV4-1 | ASSQTSLGGGDLSSYNEQF
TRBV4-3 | ASSPRVAGGPYNEQF
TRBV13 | ASAEGGDDTDTQY
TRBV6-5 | ASSTFTGGYGYT
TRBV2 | ASSPPRGDLSGYT
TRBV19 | ASSRDRAGGYT
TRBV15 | ATSRYRGDGYT
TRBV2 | ASKGATRYEQY
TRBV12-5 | ASGAPDSHPD
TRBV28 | ASSLWGSGSGNSPLH
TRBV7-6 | ASSLLTGPEQF
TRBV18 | ASSDPGQARSYEQY
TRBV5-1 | ASSLFSTGANTEAF
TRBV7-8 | ASSALAGLPNTGELF
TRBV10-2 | ASGDRVSNQPQH
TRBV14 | ASSPRIRGSEKLF
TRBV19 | ASSIRQGGTEAF